The next 22 T cell receptor beta chains were all read from a single sample in a study of blood T cells in healthy people across ages. Primed by a sample-barcoded 5' primer and a J-beta primer mix, a second PCR proceeded for about 7 to 12 cycles. Each CDR3 protein gets one entry after TCRdb re-called the 5' RACE reads with MiXCR. The top ten hold 7.5% to 9% of the sample, which has hundreds of thousands of distinct CDR3 sequences, more than 20% seen once. This sample was also put to use in a study of T cells of mothers and their children.

The sequenced sample was blood. These receptors were obtained from a boy younger than 18 in good health.

CDR3 nucleotide sequence: TGTGCCAGCAGCGTAGGGGACCGCGGGTACTACGAGCAGTACTTC. This gives the protein CASSVGDRGYYEQYF. V and J are TRBV9 and TRBJ2-7; D might be TRBD1 or TRBD2, each matching 5 bases. The CDR3 spans 15 residues. V shed 0 bases and J shed 3 bases, with 13 bases lying between them. The germline CDR1 and CDR2 sequences are SGDLS and YYNGEE.

The V call is TRBV7-2, the J call TRBJ2-5; 13 positions agree with TRBD2. The CDR3 runs to 15 residues. Trimming removed 6 bases from V and 5 bases from J; junction bases left unmatched: 6. Germline V CDR1 and CDR2: SGHTA, FQGNSA. The CDR3 region has the DNA TGTGCCAGCAGGTCCACTAGCGGGGGGGCGGAGACCCAGTACTTC. This gives the protein CASRSTSGGAETQYF. The full variable domain, with the rest looked up from reference TRBV7-2 and TRBJ2-5, is GAGVSQSPSNKVTEKGKDVELRCDPISGHTALYWYRQSLGQGLEFLIYFQGNSAPDKSGLPSDRFSAERTGGSVSTLTIQRTQQEDSAVYLCASRSTSGGAETQYFGPGTRLLVL.

A note on this clonotype: Compared with germline, one end of the junction differs, possibly owing to a read error. The CDR3 here is CGARGDTGNEKLFF. The CDR3 coding sequence is TGCGGTGCTAGGGGGGACACGGGAAATGAAAAACTGTTTTTT. This rearrangement joins TRBV20-1 to TRBJ1-4; TRBD1 might be the D (6 bases). The CDR3 contains 14 residues. Germline V gene lookup returns CDR1 DFQATT and CDR2 SNEGSKA (reference sequence).

This clonotype was counted a few times. This chain uses TRBV28 with TRBJ2-5, with no clear D. Trimming left V 5 bases short and J 5 bases short, with 18 bases between. Germline V gene sequence: CDR1 MDHEN, CDR2 SYDVKM. This CDR3 is built from 15 residues. This CDR3 is CASSHESISGETQYF. The CDR3 nucleotides are TGTGCCAGCAGTCACGAATCCATCTCCGGGGAGACCCAGTACTTC.

J is TRBJ2-5 and V is TRBV30; perhaps TRBD1 as D (6 bases). The J call may be wrong; the DNA end is better matched by TRBJ2-1. The CDR3 loop spans 13 amino acids. Germline V gene sequence: CDR1 GTSNPN, CDR2 SVGIG (reference sequence). DNA for the CDR3: TGTGCCTGGAGGGAGGACAGTCGGGATGAGCAGTTCTTC. It specifies CAWREDSRDEQFF.

The chain carries TRBV6-2 or TRBV6-3 and TRBJ1-1; D not certain. V was pared by 2 bases and J by 1 base, with 14 bases between. CDR1 is MNHEY and CDR2 is SVGEGT in the germline V gene. CDR3 size: 16 residues. The CDR3 coding sequence is TGTGCCAGCAGTTACAACATTCGGCGGACGAACACTGAAGCTTTCTTT. Encoded protein: CASSYNIRRTNTEAFF.

The rearrangement links TRBV5-6 to TRBJ2-5; D tentatively reads TRBD1 or TRBD2 (5 bases each). The germline CDR1 and CDR2 sequences are SGHDT and YYEEEE. The CDR3 loop spans 13 amino acids. V was clipped by 3 bases and J by 5 bases, with 11 bases between them. The CDR3 here is CASSYPRDETQYF. The CDR3 DNA reads as TGTGCCAGCAGCTATCCCAGGGACGAGACCCAGTACTTC.

The chain has TRBV4-3 and TRBJ2-1; a possible D gene is TRBD1 (5 bases). Matching the DNA end better, TRBJ2-7 makes the J call doubtful. The CDR3 totals 16 residues. CDR1 and CDR2 (germline): LGHNA, YSLEER. The CDR3 DNA reads TGCGCCAGCAGCCAAGATCGGTCAGGGTCCTCTTACGAGCAGTACTTC. Amino acids: CASSQDRSGSSYEQYF.

This clonotype came up a few times. One junction end disagrees with the germline gene, perhaps due to a read error. The chain couples TRBV6-6 to TRBJ1-6; 9 bases are a match to TRBD1. Germline CDR1 reads MNHNY; CDR2 reads SVGAGI (reference sequence). CDR3 length: 14 amino acids. CDR3 in DNA: TGTGCCAGCAGCCGGACAGGGGAGAATTCACCCCTCCGCTTT. Translated: CASSRTGENSPLRF.

Only a few counts were recorded for this clonotype. The chain recombines TRBV20-1 with TRBJ2-1; D is undetermined. Germline CDR1 and CDR2: DFQATT and SNEGSKA (reference sequence). The germline V and J ends were trimmed by 0 bases and 0 bases, with 12 bases remaining between them. The CDR3 sequence is 16 residues long. The CDR3 sequence is CSARDFRVSSYNEQFF. The CDR3 DNA follows: TGCAGTGCTAGAGATTTCCGGGTTAGCTCCTACAATGAGCAGTTCTTC.

As to this clonotype: One end of the junction does not line up with germline, which may come from a read error. The rearrangement joins TRBV27 to TRBJ2-3; no clear D gene. The CDR3 is 14 amino acids. The germline CDR1 and CDR2 sequences are MNHEY and SMNVEV (reference sequence). The CDR3 DNA reads TGTGCCAACAGTGGTGGGATAAAGACAGATACGCAGTATTTT. It translates to CANSGGIKTDTQYF.

This chain connects TRBV15 to TRBJ2-4; D call uncertain. The CDR3 extends over 14 amino acids. V lost 1 base to trimming and J lost 0 bases, with 4 bases between them. Germline loops: CDR1 LNHNV, CDR2 YYDKDF (reference sequence). As DNA, the CDR3 is TGTGCCACCAGCAGAGGAGCAGCCAAAAACATTCAGTACTTC. As protein: CATSRGAAKNIQYF.

The genes are TRBV7-8 and TRBJ1-2; TRBD1 matches 7 bases. V trimming: 5 bases; J trimming: 3 bases; junction bases outside the gene matches: 9. CDR3 length equals 15 residues. Germline-derived CDR1 and CDR2 are SGHVS and FQNEAQ. This CDR3 reads CASSQGQIKDYGYTF. DNA of the CDR3: TGTGCCAGCAGCCAGGGACAGATCAAGGACTATGGCTACACCTTC.

This clonotype was seen more than once but under ten times. V is TRBV20-1 and J is TRBJ2-5; 12 bases match TRBD2. Trimming cost V 0 bases and J 2 bases; bases outside gene matches: 13. Looked up from germline, CDR1 is DFQATT and CDR2 is SNEGSKA (reference sequence). This CDR3 has 19 residues. This chain's CDR3 is CSARDPSGRARGRQETQYF. For the CDR3, the DNA is TGCAGTGCTAGAGATCCTAGCGGGAGGGCTAGGGGGAGGCAAGAGACCCAGTACTTC.

The table lists this clonotype with a few counts. The chain combines TRBV6-1 with TRBJ1-1; 10 positions match TRBD1. Unmatched junction bases numbered 7, after V lost 6 bases and J lost 0 bases. In germline, CDR1 is MNHNS, CDR2 SASEGT. There are 16 residues in the CDR3. The chain's CDR3 is CASRPGQGIMNTEAFF. CDR3 nucleotides: TGTGCCAGCAGGCCGGGACAGGGGATCATGAACACTGAAGCTTTCTTT.

V and J are TRBV9 and TRBJ2-5; 9 nucleotides agree with TRBD2. The V gene's germline CDR1 is SGDLS and CDR2 YYNGEE. J lost 5 bases, V lost 0 bases, and 8 bases had no gene match. CDR3 length: 16 amino acids. This chain's CDR3 is CASSVVGSGGRETQYF. Here the CDR3 DNA reads TGTGCCAGCAGCGTAGTGGGTAGCGGGGGTCGGGAGACCCAGTACTTC. Looking up the rest from reference TRBV9 and TRBJ2-5 gives the full variable domain: DSGVTQTPKHLITATGQRVTLRCSPRSGDLSVYWYQQSLDQGLQFLIQYYNGEERAKGNILERFSAQQFPDLHSELNLSSLELGDSALYFCASSVVGSGGRETQYFGPGTRLLVL.

J is TRBJ2-7 and V is TRBV4-1, with D maybe TRBD2 (5 bases). Germline CDR1 and CDR2: MGHRA and YSYEKL. This CDR3 comprises 14 residues. The germline V and J ends were trimmed by 1 base and 0 bases, with 7 bases remaining between them. CDR3: CASSQARVSYEQYF. CDR3 sequence (DNA): TGCGCCAGCAGCCAAGCGAGGGTCTCCTACGAGCAGTACTTC.

This clonotype was seen many times. V gene TRBV5-6 combines with J gene TRBJ2-4; D remains unclear. Germline assignment: CDR1 SGHDT and CDR2 YYEEEE. With 2 bases removed from V and 2 bases from J, the gap between germline ends came to 14 bases. This CDR3 has 16 residues. The CDR3 sequence: CASSFRTTYSKNIQYF. The CDR3 nucleotides are TGTGCCAGCAGCTTCCGCACGACCTACTCCAAAAACATTCAGTACTTC.

The genes are TRBV27 and TRBJ1-4, with D possibly TRBD1 on 6 matching bases. The germline V gene encodes CDR1 MNHEY and CDR2 SMNVEV (reference sequence). Trimming took 4 bases from V and 7 from J, leaving 13 bases between them. There are 14 residues in the CDR3. CDR3 sequence: CASSSQGASEKLFF. CDR3 bases: TGTGCCAGCAGTTCACAGGGTGCTAGTGAAAAACTGTTTTTT.

As regards this clonotype: A read error may produce the germline difference seen at one junction end. The genes are TRBV24-1 and TRBJ2-5; D not certain. Near its end, the DNA agrees better with TRBJ2-1, so the J call may be wrong. Looked up from germline, CDR1 is KGHDR and CDR2 is SFDVKD. This CDR3 comprises 13 residues. CDR3 amino acids: CATTDLMGIEQFF. For the CDR3, the DNA is TGTGCCACCACTGATTTAATGGGGATTGAGCAGTTCTTC.

This clonotype came up a few times. The V and J genes are TRBV20-1 and TRBJ2-7; no clear D. CDR3 length equals 14 residues. Germline V gene data show CDR1 as DFQATT and CDR2 as SNEGSKA (reference sequence). The CDR3 sequence: CPLNECPTSYEQYF. In nucleotides, the CDR3 is TGCCCACTCAATGAATGCCCCACCTCCTACGAGCAGTACTTC.

The gene calls are TRBV20-1 and TRBJ2-5; the match to TRBD2 covers 13 bases. V lost 2 bases and J lost 12; bases outside the gene matches: 3. Germline CDR1 is DFQATT and CDR2 is SNEGSKA (reference sequence). This CDR3 contains 12 residues. The CDR3 bases are TGCAGTGCTAGAACTAGCGGGAGGGGCAAGTACTTC. Amino acids: CSARTSGRGKYF.